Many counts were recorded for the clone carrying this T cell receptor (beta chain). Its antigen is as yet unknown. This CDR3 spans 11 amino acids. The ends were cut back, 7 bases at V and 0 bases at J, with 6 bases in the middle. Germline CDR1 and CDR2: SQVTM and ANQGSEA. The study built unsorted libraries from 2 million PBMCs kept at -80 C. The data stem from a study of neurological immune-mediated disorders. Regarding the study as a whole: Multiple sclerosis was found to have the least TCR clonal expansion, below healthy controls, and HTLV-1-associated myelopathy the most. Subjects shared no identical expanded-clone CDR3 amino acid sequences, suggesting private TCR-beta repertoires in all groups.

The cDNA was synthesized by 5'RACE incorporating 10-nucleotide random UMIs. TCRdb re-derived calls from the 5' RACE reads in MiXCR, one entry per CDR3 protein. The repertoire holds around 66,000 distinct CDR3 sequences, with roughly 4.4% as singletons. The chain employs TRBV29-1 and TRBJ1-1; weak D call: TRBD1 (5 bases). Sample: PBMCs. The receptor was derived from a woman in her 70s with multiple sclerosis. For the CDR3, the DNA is TGCAGCGGGGACCTGAACACTGAAGCTTTCTTT. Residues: CSGDLNTEAFF.